This T cell receptor (beta chain) is drawn from a study of circulating CD8 cells and anti-PD-1 response in melanoma. This clonotype is categorized as medium-sized. From live CD3+CD8+TCRalphabeta+ cells, four PD-1 and/or TIGIT subsets were sorted. Using approximately 15 ng of total RNA, TCR libraries were made with the QIAseq Immune Repertoire TCR panel. Each CDR3 protein gets one entry after TCRdb re-called the reads with MiXCR. This sample has several hundred distinct CDR3 sequences, with around 12% found just once. The receptor comes from a human donor with melanoma. Sequences were derived from CD8+ T cells from PBMCs, sampled at baseline or after one month of anti-PD-1 therapy (not recorded which).

The CDR3 nucleotides read TGTGCCAGCTCACCACCGAACTTTATGGAGGGTGAGCAGTTCTTC. Translation: CASSPPNFMEGEQFF. This sequence joins TRBV18 and TRBJ2-1, with a tentative D call TRBD2 (6 bases). CDR3 length: 15 amino acids. V lost 0 bases and J 9 bases, leaving 15 bases between the germline ends. Germline CDR1 reads KGHSH; CDR2 reads LQKENI.